The 18 T cell receptor beta chains below all came from one sample that was sequenced in a study of T cell responses to AZD1222 COVID-19 vaccine. The table came from immunoSEQ multiplex PCR; TCRdb's copy has only in-frame clones and leaves some out. Of under 150,000 clones in the sample, around 88% were seen once. The sequences come from peripheral blood, collected 28 days after the second AZD1222 dose. The source of these receptors is an adult who received the AZD1222 COVID-19 vaccine.

This clone was counted only a few times. The rearrangement joins TRBV5-1 to TRBJ2-2, with TRBD1 matching 7 bases. Germline CDR1 is SGHRS and CDR2 is YFSETQ. This CDR3 comprises 15 residues. J gave up 0 bases and V 4 bases, and 3 bases lay outside the gene matches. DNA for the CDR3: TGCGCCAGCAGCCCGGACAGGTCGAACACCGGGGAGCTGTTTTTT. This translates into CASSPDRSNTGELFF. Full variable domain (remainder filled in from reference TRBV5-1 and TRBJ2-2): KAGVTQTPRYLIKTRGQQVTLSCSPISGHRSVSWYQQTPGQGLQFLFEYFSETQRNKGNFPGRFSGRQFSNSRSEMNVSTLELGDSALYLCASSPDRSNTGELFFGEGSRLTVL.

Points on this clone: Other nucleotide sequences in the sample specify the same CDR3. The chain links TRBV2 to TRBJ1-1; 8 bases match TRBD1. This CDR3 is built from 14 residues. V lost 6 bases and J lost 4; bases outside the gene matches: 7. CDR1 is SNHLY and CDR2 is FYNNEI in the germline V gene. CDR3 residues: CASSGQGWGTEAFF. The CDR3 DNA reads as TGTGCCAGCAGCGGACAGGGATGGGGCACTGAAGCTTTCTTT.

The V call is TRBV9, the J call TRBJ1-5; no definite D call. Germline V gene sequence: CDR1 SGDLS, CDR2 YYNGEE. V was shortened by 3 bases and J by 2 bases, with 6 bases between the two germline ends. The CDR3 totals 13 residues. The CDR3 spells CASSAAGNQPQHF. Here the CDR3 DNA reads TGTGCCAGCAGCGCAGCAGGCAATCAGCCCCAGCATTTT. Supplemented by reference TRBV9 and TRBJ1-5, the full variable domain reads DSGVTQTPKHLITATGQRVTLRCSPRSGDLSVYWYQQSLDQGLQFLIQYYNGEERAKGNILERFSAQQFPDLHSELNLSSLELGDSALYFCASSAAGNQPQHFGDGTRLSIL.

CDR3 in amino acids: CASSEGRRLGIDTEAFF. The CDR3, as DNA: TGTGCCAGCAGTGAGGGTCGCAGGTTGGGTATCGACACTGAAGCTTTCTTT. The J gene is TRBJ1-1, the V gene TRBV25-1, with D unclear. The germline gives CDR1 MGHDK, CDR2 SYGVNS. V lost 3 bases to trimming and J lost 3 bases, with 20 bases between them. The CDR3 length is 17 residues.

J is TRBJ2-5 and V is TRBV18; no reliable D call. CDR3 length: 13 amino acids. Germline CDR1 and CDR2: KGHSH and LQKENI. V shed 2 bases and J shed 1 base, with 5 bases lying between them. CDR3 in DNA: TGTGCCAGCTCACCAGACTTCCAAGAGACCCAGTACTTC. It encodes CASSPDFQETQYF.

V gene TRBV4-2 combines with J gene TRBJ2-2; 15 nucleotides align to TRBD2. V dropped 5 bases and J dropped 0; count of bases not matched to a gene: 1. The CDR3 is 17 amino acids. Germline loops: CDR1 LGHNA, CDR2 YNFKEQ. The chain's CDR3 is CASSGLAGGSNTGELFF. The CDR3 DNA follows: TGTGCCAGCAGCGGACTAGCGGGGGGGTCGAACACCGGGGAGCTGTTTTTT.

This rearrangement joins TRBV3-1 (or the pseudogene TRBV3-2) to TRBJ1-5; no firm D call. V lost 0 bases and J lost 0, with 6 bases in between. This CDR3 spans 15 amino acids. The V gene's germline CDR1 is LGHDT and CDR2 YNNKEL (reference sequence). CDR3 amino acids: CASSQDVSSNQPQHF. The CDR3 DNA reads TGTGCCAGCAGCCAAGACGTCTCTAGCAATCAGCCCCAGCATTTT.

This clone appeared a few times. Here the CDR3 DNA reads TGTGCCAGTAGCATAACAGGGGGATCGTTCACCTATAATTCACCCCTCCACTTT. Translation: CASSITGGSFTYNSPLHF. J is TRBJ1-6 and V is TRBV19, with TRBD1 matching 8 bases. J lost 2 bases, V lost 6 bases, and 12 bases had no gene match. Germline CDR1 is LNHDA and CDR2 is SQIVND (reference sequence). The CDR3 covers 18 residues.

This chain joins TRBV2 and TRBJ1-6; D is possibly TRBD1 (5 bases). V shed 8 bases and J shed 9 bases, with 17 bases lying between them. There are 14 residues in the CDR3. Germline CDR1 SNHLY, CDR2 FYNNEI. The CDR3 DNA reads TGTGCCAGCCTCCCTTTATTTGGGGGTTCACCCCTCCACTTT. This gives the protein CASLPLFGGSPLHF.

The CDR3 coding sequence is TGTGCCAGCAACCAGGGGGATCGGGACGAGCAGTACTTC. Translating gives CASNQGDRDEQYF. The V gene is TRBV28, the J gene TRBJ2-7; 7 nucleotides match TRBD1. The CDR3 is made up of 13 amino acids. The V and J ends lost 7 bases and 5 bases, in that order; junction bases with no gene match: 8. Germline CDR1 and CDR2: MDHEN and SYDVKM.

The chain carries TRBV11-2 and TRBJ1-3; no clear D. V was pared by 4 bases and J by 4 bases, with 11 bases between. Germline assignment: CDR1 SGHAT and CDR2 FQNNGV. CDR3 length: 14 residues. This CDR3 reads CASSYGLGGNTIYF. CDR3 coding DNA: TGTGCCAGCAGCTACGGCTTGGGCGGAAACACCATATATTTT.

V and J are TRBV5-1 and TRBJ2-7; D call uncertain. The CDR3 consists of 18 residues. In germline, CDR1 is SGHRS, CDR2 YFSETQ. The ends were cut back, 1 base at V and 0 bases at J, with 20 bases in the middle. CDR3 DNA: TGCGCCAGCAGCTTGAGGGTTTGGGCTGAAACCGCCTCCTACGAGCAGTACTTC. This codes for CASSLRVWAETASYEQYF.

The J gene is TRBJ1-1, the V gene TRBV19; possibly TRBD1 for D (5 bases). This CDR3 contains 16 residues. The germline V and J ends were trimmed by 2 bases and 2 bases, with 15 bases remaining between them. Germline V lookup: CDR1 LNHDA, CDR2 SQIVND (reference sequence). CDR3 sequence: CASSIQGVRRNTEAFF. The DNA for the CDR3 is TGTGCCAGTAGTATACAGGGAGTTCGGAGAAACACTGAAGCTTTCTTT.

This clone occurred once. The chain carries TRBV7-9 and TRBJ1-6, with D possibly matching TRBD1 (6 bases). Germline assignment: CDR1 SEHNR and CDR2 FQNEAQ (reference sequence). The CDR3 is 17 residues long. V dropped 7 bases and J dropped 1 base, with 17 bases sitting between them. The CDR3 spells CASTIGGGASYNSPLHF. The DNA for the CDR3 is TGTGCCAGCACCATAGGGGGGGGCGCATCCTATAATTCACCCCTCCACTTT.

The gene calls are TRBV3-1 (or the pseudogene TRBV3-2) and TRBJ2-3; 10 bases are a match to TRBD2. The CDR3 consists of 18 residues. Germline V CDR1 and CDR2: LGHDT, YNNKEL (reference sequence). V shed 0 bases, J shed 0 bases, and the junction held 6 bases outside the gene matches. CDR3 in amino acids: CASSQDLSGGLSTDTQYF. The CDR3 region has the DNA TGTGCCAGCAGCCAAGATCTTAGCGGGGGGCTCAGCACAGATACGCAGTATTTT.

The J gene is TRBJ1-4, the V gene TRBV19, with TRBD1 matching over 8 bases. The V segment lost 5 bases and the J segment 6 bases; nucleotides outside the gene matches: 5. Germline CDR1 and CDR2: LNHDA and SQIVND (reference sequence). The CDR3 runs to 14 residues. The CDR3: CASSQQGGDEKLFF. In DNA, the CDR3 is TGTGCCAGTAGTCAACAGGGGGGCGATGAAAAACTGTTTTTT.

The chain couples TRBV7-2 to TRBJ2-3; D is unresolved. The CDR3 spans 15 residues. Trimming removed 0 bases from V and 2 bases from J, with 9 bases in between. Germline CDR1 is SGHTA and CDR2 is FQGNSA. CDR3 coding DNA: TGTGCCAGCAGCTTAGCGCGGCCTTTCACAGATACGCAGTATTTT. Its translation: CASSLARPFTDTQYF.

This chain links TRBV11-1 with TRBJ2-2; D remains ambiguous. There are 11 residues in the CDR3. Germline CDR1 SGHAT, CDR2 FQDESV (reference sequence). The V gene lost 6 bases and the J gene lost 5 bases, with 4 bases spanning the gap. CDR3 in DNA: TGTGCCAGCAGTCAAACCGGGGAGCTGTTTTTT. Translation gives CASSQTGELFF.